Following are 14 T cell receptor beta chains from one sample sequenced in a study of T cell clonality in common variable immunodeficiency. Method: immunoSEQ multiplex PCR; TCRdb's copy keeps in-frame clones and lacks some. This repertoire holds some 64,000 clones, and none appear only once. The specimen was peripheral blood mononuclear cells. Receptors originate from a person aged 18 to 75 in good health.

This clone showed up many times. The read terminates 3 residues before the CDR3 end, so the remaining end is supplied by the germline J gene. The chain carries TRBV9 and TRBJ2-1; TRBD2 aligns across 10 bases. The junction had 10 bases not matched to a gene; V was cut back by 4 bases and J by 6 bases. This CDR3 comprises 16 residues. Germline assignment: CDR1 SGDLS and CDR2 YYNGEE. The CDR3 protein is CASSSRTSGTANEQFF. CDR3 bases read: TGTGCCAGCAGCTCCCGGACTAGCGGAACGGCCAATGAG.

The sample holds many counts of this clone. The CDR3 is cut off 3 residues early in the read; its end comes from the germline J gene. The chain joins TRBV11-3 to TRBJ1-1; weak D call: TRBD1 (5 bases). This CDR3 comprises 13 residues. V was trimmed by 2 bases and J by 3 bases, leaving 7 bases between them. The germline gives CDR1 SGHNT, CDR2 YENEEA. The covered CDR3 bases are TGTGCCAGCAGCTTAACAGGCGACACTGAA. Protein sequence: CASSLTGDTE. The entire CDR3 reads CASSLTGDTEAFF.

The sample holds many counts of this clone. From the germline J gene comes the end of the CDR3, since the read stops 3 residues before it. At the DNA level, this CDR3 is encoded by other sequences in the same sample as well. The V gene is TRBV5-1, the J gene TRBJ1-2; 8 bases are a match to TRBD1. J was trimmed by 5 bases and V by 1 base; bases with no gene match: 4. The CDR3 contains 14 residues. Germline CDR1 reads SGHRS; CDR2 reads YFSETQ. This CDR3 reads CASSLPGGDYGYTF. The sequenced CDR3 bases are TGCGCCAGCAGCTTGCCAGGGGGCGATTATGGC. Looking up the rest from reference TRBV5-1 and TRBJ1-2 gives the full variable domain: KAGVTQTPRYLIKTRGQQVTLSCSPISGHRSVSWYQQTPGQGLQFLFEYFSETQRNKGNFPGRFSGRQFSNSRSEMNVSTLELGDSALYLCASSLPGGDYGYTFGSGTRLTVV.

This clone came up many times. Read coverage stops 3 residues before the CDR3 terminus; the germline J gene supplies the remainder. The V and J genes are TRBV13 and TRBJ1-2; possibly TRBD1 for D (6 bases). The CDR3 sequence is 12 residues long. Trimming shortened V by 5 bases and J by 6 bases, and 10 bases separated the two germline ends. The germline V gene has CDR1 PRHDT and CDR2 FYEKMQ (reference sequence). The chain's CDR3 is CASSMGHNGYTF. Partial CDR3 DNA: TGTGCCAGCAGCATGGGACACAATGGC.

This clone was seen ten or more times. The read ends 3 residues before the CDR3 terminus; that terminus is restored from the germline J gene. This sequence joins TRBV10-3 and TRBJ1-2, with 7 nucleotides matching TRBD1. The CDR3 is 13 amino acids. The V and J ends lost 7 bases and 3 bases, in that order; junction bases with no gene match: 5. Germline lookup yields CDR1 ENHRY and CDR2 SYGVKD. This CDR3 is CAITPDRDYGYTF. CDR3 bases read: TGTGCCATCACCCCTGACAGGGACTATGGC.

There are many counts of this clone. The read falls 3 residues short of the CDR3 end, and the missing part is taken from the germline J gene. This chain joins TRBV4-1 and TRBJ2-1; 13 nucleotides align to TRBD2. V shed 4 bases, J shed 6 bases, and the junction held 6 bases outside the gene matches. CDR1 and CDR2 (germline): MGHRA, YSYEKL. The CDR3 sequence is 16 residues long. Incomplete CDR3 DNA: TGCGCCAGCAGCCCCATGAGGACTAGCGGGAGCAATGAG. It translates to CASSPMRTSGSNE. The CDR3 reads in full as CASSPMRTSGSNEQFF.

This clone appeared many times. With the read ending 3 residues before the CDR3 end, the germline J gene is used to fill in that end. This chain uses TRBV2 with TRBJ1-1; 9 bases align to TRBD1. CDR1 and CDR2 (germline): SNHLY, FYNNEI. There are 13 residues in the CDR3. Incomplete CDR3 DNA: TGTGCCAGCAGCGGTACAGGGGGCGATCAA. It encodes CASSGTGGDQ. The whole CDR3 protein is CASSGTGGDQAFF.

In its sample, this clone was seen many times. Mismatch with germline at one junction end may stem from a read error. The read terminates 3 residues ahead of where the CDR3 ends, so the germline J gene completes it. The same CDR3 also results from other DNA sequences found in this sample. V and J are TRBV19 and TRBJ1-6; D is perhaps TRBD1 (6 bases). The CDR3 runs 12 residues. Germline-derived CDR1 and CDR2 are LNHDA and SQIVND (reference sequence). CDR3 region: CASSTRGSPLHF. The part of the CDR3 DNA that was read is TGTGCTAGTAGTACCAGGGGTTCACCC.

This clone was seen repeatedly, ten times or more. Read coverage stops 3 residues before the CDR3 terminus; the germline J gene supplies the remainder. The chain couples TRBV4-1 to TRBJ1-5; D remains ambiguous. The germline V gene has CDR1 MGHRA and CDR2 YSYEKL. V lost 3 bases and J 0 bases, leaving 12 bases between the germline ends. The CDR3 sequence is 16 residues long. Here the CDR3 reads CASSHSGDYSNQPQHF. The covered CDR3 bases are TGCGCCAGCAGCCACTCCGGGGATTATAGCAATCAGCCC.

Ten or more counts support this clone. The DNA read from the CDR3 is TGTGCCAGCAGTGAACAGGACTCGGCGCACGAG. This codes for CASSEQDSAHE. The CDR3 reads in full as CASSEQDSAHEQYF. The V and J genes are TRBV2 and TRBJ2-7; possibly TRBD2 for D (5 bases). The CDR3 extends 3 residues past the end of the read, so its final part is completed from the germline J gene. The V gene's germline CDR1 is SNHLY and CDR2 FYNNEI. The CDR3 contains 14 residues. Trimming left V 2 bases short and J 5 bases short, with 13 bases between.

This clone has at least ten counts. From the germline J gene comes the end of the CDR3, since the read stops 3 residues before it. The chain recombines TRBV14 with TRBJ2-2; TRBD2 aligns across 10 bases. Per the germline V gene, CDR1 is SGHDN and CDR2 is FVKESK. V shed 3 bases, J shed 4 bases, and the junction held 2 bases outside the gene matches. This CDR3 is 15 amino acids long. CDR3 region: CASSHLAGVTGELFF. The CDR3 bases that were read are TGTGCCAGCAGCCACCTAGCGGGGGTCACCGGGGAG.

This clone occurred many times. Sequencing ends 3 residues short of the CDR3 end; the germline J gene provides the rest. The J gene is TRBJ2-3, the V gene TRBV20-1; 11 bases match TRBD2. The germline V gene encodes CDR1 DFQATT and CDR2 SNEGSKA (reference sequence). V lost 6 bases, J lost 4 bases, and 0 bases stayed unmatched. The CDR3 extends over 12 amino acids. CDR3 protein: CSATSGADTQYF. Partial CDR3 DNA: TGCAGTGCGACTAGCGGGGCAGATACG.

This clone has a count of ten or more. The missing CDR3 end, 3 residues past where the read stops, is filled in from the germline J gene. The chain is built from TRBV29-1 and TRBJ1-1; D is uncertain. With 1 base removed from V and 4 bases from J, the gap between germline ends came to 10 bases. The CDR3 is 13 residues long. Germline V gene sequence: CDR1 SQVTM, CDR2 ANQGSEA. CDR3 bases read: TGCAGCGTTGAAGGGGTGGAGGGCACTGAA. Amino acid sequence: CSVEGVEGTE. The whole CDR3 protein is CSVEGVEGTEAFF.

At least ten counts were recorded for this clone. The CDR3 loop is CAITSQEGLSYEQYF. The DNA read from the CDR3 is TGTGCCATCACCTCCCAAGAGGGCCTCTCCTACGAG. The rearrangement uses TRBV10-3 and TRBJ2-7; a weak D match, TRBD2 (5 bases). The read ends 3 residues before the CDR3 terminus; that terminus is restored from the germline J gene. In germline, CDR1 is ENHRY, CDR2 SYGVKD. Trimming left V 7 bases short and J 0 bases short, with 16 bases between. This CDR3 is built from 15 residues.